This T cell receptor beta chain was captured by sequencing in a study of blood T cell repertoires in COVID-19. Study background: T cells, B-cell-depleted T cells, or PBMCs provided the cDNA or gDNA that served as material.

In the source study's methods: Estimated nucleated cell counts came from reference gene primer amplification. Sequenced by immunoSEQ multiplex PCR; TCRdb stores in-frame clones only, minus some. V, J and clone size reflect that table, while D and trimming were determined from the DNA. The sample shows a few hundred thousand clones, around nine tenths of them seen only once. V was pared by 0 bases and J by 4 bases, with 15 bases between. Germline CDR1 is LNHNV and CDR2 is YYDKDF (reference sequence). The CDR3 extends over 16 amino acids. Sequenced material: peripheral blood. The genes are TRBV15 and TRBJ2-5; possible D gene TRBD1, 6 bases. The clonotype comes from a woman in her 70s with active or convalescent COVID-19. CDR3 in amino acids: CATSRDRPSRGETQYF. In DNA, the CDR3 is TGTGCCACCAGCAGAGATCGACCCAGCAGGGGAGAGACCCAGTACTTC.